This T cell receptor (beta chain) was recorded in a study of blood T cell repertoires in COVID-19. From germline, CDR1 is SGDLS and CDR2 YYNGEE. Deletions cut 0 bases from V and 4 bases from J, with 16 bases between. This CDR3 comprises 16 residues. This table comes from immunoSEQ multiplex PCR, and its TCRdb copy is limited to in-frame clones, with some not included. The sample yields 120,000 to 150,000 clones, approximately 80% seen once. The sample consisted of PBMCs or T cells enriched from blood (not recorded which). This sequence was found in a man aged 45-65 years in a cohort exposed to, infected with or recovered from COVID-19 (not recorded which). The chain is built from TRBV9 and TRBJ1-2, with D perhaps matching TRBD1 (6 bases). For the CDR3, the DNA is TGTGCCAGCAGCGTAGGAACCCGGGACACCTTCTATGGCTACACCTTC. This gives the protein CASSVGTRDTFYGYTF.